This record covers a single TCR beta chain. It lacks a known antigen. There are no base qualities to consult, and no much larger clone falls within one base. TCR beta CDR3 regions were amplified from RNA transcripts. A first-round RT-PCR of the TCR CDR3 used the HTBI primer set with the Qiagen OneStep RT-PCR kit. A second multiplex PCR round built the libraries, followed by size selection and purification. Paired-end sequencing of the libraries was performed with 100 bp reads on an Illumina HiSeq2000. The authors' pipeline ran thus. SOAPnuke was used to process the raw data, removing reads that contained adapters or uncalled bases, had a mean Phred below 15, or lacked an exact match to the constant primer or identifier. High-quality paired reads were merged using COPE v1.2.5, and each unique nucleotide sequence was defined as a clonotype. MiTCR v1.1 was used to align the clonotypes against IMGT TRBV, TRBD and TRBJ reference segments. Analysis was restricted to V-J combinations with a frequency above 0.0001, which covered about 99% of repertoires. A TCS score was defined as the ratio of F50 (clonal expansion) to E x V (chaos), with BLOSUM62-based TCRdist applied between CDR3 peptides within each V-J. Welch's t-statistics and random forest reduced 500 to 650 V-J features to some 14, which were used in a naive Bayes classifier (R e1071). TCRdb passed the public sequencing reads through fastp at Q25 and MiXCR, retaining productive beta sequences. For every CDR3 protein sequence, its rows merge into one entry that carries the most common genes and DNA. These V and J calls rely on TCRdb rather than the paper's analysis. In all, the sample holds about 400,000 distinct CDR3 sequences, and about an eighth of those were seen once. Over 25% of the sample comes from the top ten.

The sample comes from a study of T cells in Graves' hyperthyroidism and ophthalmopathy (dated by TCRdb to between 2017 and 2020). Concerning the study at large: Peripheral blood was sampled at the time of initial diagnosis, prior to any treatment. To identify distinguishing TCR V-J signatures, a discovery cohort of 100 patients was used, comprising approximately 40 with Graves' ophthalmopathy and 57 with stable Graves' hyperthyroidism. Prospective prediction of ophthalmopathy was tested in an independent validation cohort consisting of 18 to 20 hyperthyroidism patients and about 17 patients who later progressed to ophthalmopathy. The 75 to 100 discovery patients were divided at random into training and test sets in a 7:3 ratio. In addition, the study compared T-cell repertoires in thyroid tissue and in blood from over 5 Graves' hyperthyroidism patients. Once sampling was done, hyperthyroidism patients were given methimazole at a starting dose of 30 mg daily, whereas ophthalmopathy patients were given high-dose intravenous methylprednisolone. The paper reports TCR Vbeta CDR3 sequencing of over 120 peripheral blood samples: some 41 ophthalmopathy, some 80 hyperthyroidism and approximately 17 progressor patients. Here is what the overall study found, with its caveats: In validation, progression to ophthalmopathy was predicted by the model with around 71% sensitivity and 72.22% specificity, a median of about 6.4 months before onset. A 13 V-J signature model separated ophthalmopathy from stable hyperthyroidism, with roughly 88% sensitivity and about 81% specificity in cross-validation and 80%/75% in testing. Most expanded thyroid clonotypes (frequency above 0.001) were also detected in blood, suggesting blood repertoires may reflect thyroid immune responses. No statistical method was used to set the sample size in advance, and investigators knew the group allocation.

Ophthalmopathy patients had moderately to severely active disease, Clinical Activity Score of at least 3, NOSPECS grade of at least 4, and duration under 3 months. The study excluded patients with uncontrolled infections, other autoimmune diseases, pregnancy or lactation. Diagnoses were based on clinical symptoms, serum thyroxine and TRAb, thyroid ultrasound and orbital computed tomography. PBMCs were isolated from around 10 ml of fresh peripheral blood by Ficoll-Paque density gradient centrifugation. Trizol reagent was used to extract total RNA, and RNA quality was then checked on an Agilent 2100 Bioanalyzer. The germline V gene encodes CDR1 SQVTM and CDR2 ANQGSEA. V is reduced by 4 bases and J by 0 bases, leaving a spacing of 13 bases between them. Counted from cysteine to phenylalanine, this CDR3 has 14 amino acids. Of all the DNA, just the CDR3 is kept, 42 bases in frame from base 1.

The origin of this receptor is a man in his forties or fifties with Graves' ophthalmopathy. The rearranged segments are TRBV29-1 and TRBJ2-7, with a tentative D gene TRBD2 over 6 matching bases. Sequencing used blood. The DNA sequence is given as TGCAGCGTTGGCGAGGGAGGCAACTCCTACGAGCAGTACTTC. This is translated as CSVGEGGNSYEQYF.